Listed below are T cell receptor beta chains from one sample, sequenced in a study of lymphopenia after photon versus proton radiotherapy. TCRdb keeps only in-frame clones here, not all; method: immunoSEQ multiplex PCR. The sample records some 17,000 clones, 70% to 85% being singletons. Sequences were derived from peripheral blood, sampled from a patient treated with proton-based radiotherapy. These receptors originate from a man aged 70 or older with pancreatic cancer. CDR3s include the opening cysteine and the closing phenylalanine or tryptophan. A D gene is named only where the DNA matches it firmly. Not every row has a clone size; where given, it reads once, few, many or a size class.

TRBJ2-5 TRBV2 TRBD1 few CANRQGSQETQYF TGTGCCAACCGACAGGGATCCCAAGAGACCCAGTACTTC
TRBJ1-2 TRBV6-5 - - CASASGVDYGYTF TGTGCCAGCGCCTCAGGGGTCGACTATGGCTACACCTTC
TRBJ2-1 TRBV12-5 - - CASGTTRSNSYNEQFF TGTGCTAGTGGTACCACTAGGAGTAACTCCTACAATGAGCAGTTCTTC
TRBJ2-7 TRBV4-1 TRBD1 - CASSQVKQGGREQYF TGCGCCAGCAGCCAAGTTAAACAGGGGGGACGCGAGCAGTACTTC
TRBJ2-3 TRBV5-1 - - CASSLIRGQDTQYF TGCGCCAGCAGCTTGATTCGGGGGCAGGATACGCAGTATTTT
TRBJ1-4 TRBV19 - - CASSIRPFGRQRNEKLFF TGTGCCAGTAGTATAAGGCCCTTTGGGAGGCAAAGGAATGAAAAACTGTTTTTT
TRBJ1-6 TRBV2 - - CASMTERGYSPLHF TGTGCCAGCATGACGGAAAGGGGTTATTCACCCCTCCACTTT
TRBJ2-3 TRBV27 - - CASSSTSLDTQYF TGTGCCAGCAGTTCCACGAGTTTGGATACGCAGTATTTT
TRBJ2-5 TRBV28 TRBD2 - CASSSPGGGTETQYF TGTGCCAGCAGTTCTCCGGGAGGAGGGACAGAGACCCAGTACTTC
TRBJ1-4 TRBV6-4 - - CASSDGSQGNEKLFF TGTGCCAGCAGTGACGGGTCACAGGGTAATGAAAAACTGTTTTTT
TRBJ2-2 TRBV2 TRBD1 - CASSSTGYNTGELFF TGTGCCAGCAGTTCGACAGGGTACAACACCGGGGAGCTGTTTTTT
TRBJ2-5 TRBV25-1 TRBD2 - CASGEGGKETQYF TGTGCCAGCGGGGAGGGAGGTAAAGAGACCCAGTACTTC
TRBJ2-1 TRBV6-1 - once CASSRGGAGNEQFF TGTGCCAGCAGTAGAGGGGGGGCTGGTAATGAGCAGTTCTTC
TRBJ1-3 TRBV7-2 - - CASSSLGGGGNTIYF TGTGCCAGCAGTTCATTAGGGGGAGGCGGAAACACCATATATTTT
TRBJ2-3 TRBV7-6 - few CASSLGGTILAQYF TGTGCCAGCAGCTTAGGTGGGACGATTTTGGCGCAGTATTTT
TRBJ1-6 TRBV18 - few CASSPRGAESPLHF TGTGCCAGCTCACCACGGGGGGCGGAGTCACCCCTCCACTTT
TRBJ2-1 TRBV5-1 - - CASSLALSTAYNEQFF TGCGCCAGCAGCTTGGCCTTATCTACTGCCTACAATGAGCAGTTCTTC
TRBJ1-3 TRBV2 TRBD1 - CASSPRGTGVGNTIYF TGTGCCAGCAGTCCCAGGGGGACAGGGGTTGGAAACACCATATATTTT
TRBJ1-3 TRBV7-9 - - CASSLAGGLSDTIYF TGTGCCAGCAGCTTAGCCGGGGGACTGTCGGACACCATATATTTT
TRBJ1-4 TRBV7-9 - - CASSGVQNEKLFF TGTGCCAGCAGCGGAGTTCAGAATGAAAAACTGTTTTTT
TRBJ1-1 TRBV19 - - CASSMEAFF TGTGCCAGTAGTATGGAAGCTTTCTTT
TRBJ1-2 TRBV6-1 - - CASRHRENYGYTF TGTGCCAGCAGGCACAGGGAGAACTATGGCTACACCTTC
TRBJ1-2 TRBV5-1 - once CASSSDGEYGYTF TGCGCCAGCAGCTCGGACGGAGAATATGGCTACACCTTC
TRBJ1-4 TRBV28 - - CASSLADTLNEKLFF TGTGCCAGCAGTTTAGCCGACACCCTTAATGAAAAACTGTTTTTT
TRBJ1-2 TRBV20-1 - - CSASTNYGYTF TGCAGTGCTTCTACTAACTATGGCTACACCTTC
TRBJ2-7 TRBV13 - - CASSFGSGFYEQYF TGTGCCAGCAGCTTCGGCTCGGGTTTCTACGAGCAGTACTTC
TRBJ2-7 TRBV7-8 TRBD1 few CASSLVQGSYEQYF TGTGCCAGCAGCTTAGTACAGGGGTCCTACGAGCAGTACTTC
TRBJ1-2 TRBV5-1 - few CASSRDPNYGYTF TGCGCCAGCAGTCGGGACCCCAACTATGGCTACACCTTC
TRBJ2-7 TRBV27 - - CASTYQGPPSSYEQYF TGTGCCAGCACCTATCAGGGGCCGCCCTCCTCCTACGAGCAGTACTTC
TRBJ1-1 TRBV7-8 - - CASSRDQTEAFF TGTGCCAGCAGCAGAGACCAGACTGAAGCTTTCTTT
TRBJ1-1 TRBV2 TRBD1 - CASRGVRGLMIAFF TGTGCCAGCAGAGGTGTCAGGGGGCTGATGATAGCTTTCTTT
TRBJ1-2 TRBV25-1 - - CASSEFSGQGTANYGYTF TGTGCCAGCAGTGAATTTTCGGGGCAGGGTACTGCTAACTATGGCTACACCTTC
TRBJ2-3 TRBV6-5 - - CASSDTYGDTQYF TGTGCCAGCAGTGATACATACGGGGATACGCAGTATTTT
TRBJ1-1 TRBV6-1 - - CASSELVSLNTEAFF TGTGCCAGCAGTGAATTGGTCAGTTTGAACACTGAAGCTTTCTTT
TRBJ1-1 TRBV7-6 - once CASSLIAAGNTEAFF TGTGCCAGCAGCTTAATAGCGGCAGGGAACACTGAAGCTTTCTTT
TRBJ1-2 TRBV9 - - CASSVEPRGRLGYTF TGTGCCAGCAGCGTAGAACCCCGGGGGCGGCTTGGCTACACCTTC
TRBJ2-7 TRBV7-9 - - CASSLSYEQYF TGTGCCAGCAGCTTATCCTACGAGCAGTACTTC
TRBJ2-3 TRBV11-2 TRBD2 - CASSSLTSGASTDTQYF TGTGCCAGCAGCTCACTTACCAGCGGGGCTAGCACAGATACGCAGTATTTT
TRBJ2-5 TRBV5-4 - - CASSLNVGGRETQYF TGTGCCAGCAGCTTGAACGTAGGGGGGAGGGAGACCCAGTACTTC
TRBJ1-2 TRBV6-5 TRBD1 - CASSYSTGVDGYTF TGTGCCAGCAGTTACTCGACAGGGGTGGATGGCTACACCTTC
TRBJ2-5 TRBV7-2 - - CASSLTPQETQYF TGTGCCAGCAGCTTGACTCCACAAGAGACCCAGTACTTC
TRBJ1-3 TRBV1 - - CTSSPGSLVQEPSGNTIYF TGCACCAGCAGCCCGGGTTCATTAGTACAGGAACCTTCTGGAAACACCATATATTTT
TRBJ2-5 TRBV4-2 TRBD2 - CASSPGTSGRIQETQYF TGTGCCAGCAGTCCTGGGACTAGCGGGAGGATCCAAGAGACCCAGTACTTC
TRBJ2-4 TRBV7-9 TRBD2 - CASSFGLAGGPGDIQYF TGTGCCAGCAGCTTTGGGCTAGCGGGAGGGCCGGGGGACATTCAGTACTTC
TRBJ1-6 TRBV27 TRBD1 - CASSLKGQGNNSPLHF TGTGCCAGCAGTTTAAAAGGACAGGGGAATAATTCACCCCTCCACTTT